This T cell receptor (beta chain) originates from a study of cytomegalovirus exposure and HLA in healthy donors. A note on this clone: Its antigen is as yet unknown.

PCR employed 60 Vbeta and 13 Jbeta primers. The protocol was immunoSEQ multiplex PCR, while the TCRdb copy is restricted to in-frame clones and leaves out a portion. Of about 130,000 clones in the sample, around 81% were seen once. Germline V gene lookup returns CDR1 MDHEN and CDR2 SYDVKM. The CDR3 runs to 14 residues. V gave up 4 bases and J gave up 8 bases; unmatched junction bases: 9. Study-level points and caveats: Later analysis found that TCR beta chains associated with HLA were more clonally expanded than other, equally common chains. The authors excluded some V segments, including TRBV6-2 and TRBV6-3, as indistinguishable.

The donors gave bone marrow, and they were healthy. The source is a female donor in good health and CMV-seronegative. The material sequenced was PBMCs. The V gene is TRBV28, the J gene TRBJ1-2; 8 nucleotides agree with TRBD1. CDR3 loop: CASSSRGLFDGYTF. The CDR3 region has the DNA TGTGCCAGCAGTTCCAGGGGGCTCTTCGACGGCTACACCTTC.